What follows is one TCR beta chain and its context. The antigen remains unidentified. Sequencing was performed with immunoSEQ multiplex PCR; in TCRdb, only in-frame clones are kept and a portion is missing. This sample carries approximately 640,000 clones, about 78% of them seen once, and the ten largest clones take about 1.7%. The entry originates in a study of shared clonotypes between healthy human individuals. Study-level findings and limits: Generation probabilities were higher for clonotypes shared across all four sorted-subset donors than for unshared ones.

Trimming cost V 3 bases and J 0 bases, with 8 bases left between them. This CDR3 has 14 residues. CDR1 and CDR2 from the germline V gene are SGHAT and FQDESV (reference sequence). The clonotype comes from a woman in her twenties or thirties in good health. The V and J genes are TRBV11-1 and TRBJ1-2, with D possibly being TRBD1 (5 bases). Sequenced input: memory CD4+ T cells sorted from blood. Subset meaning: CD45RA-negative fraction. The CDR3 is CASSLGEANYGYTF. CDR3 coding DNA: TGTGCCAGCAGCTTGGGGGAAGCTAACTATGGCTACACCTTC. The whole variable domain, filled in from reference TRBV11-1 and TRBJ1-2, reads EAEVAQSPRYKITEKSQAVAFWCDPISGHATLYWYRQILGQGPELLVQFQDESVVDDSQLPKDRFSAERLKGVDSTLKIQPAELGDSAMYLCASSLGEANYGYTFGSGTRLTVV.